These 29 T cell receptor beta chains share one sample of origin, sequenced in a study of blood T cells in healthy people across ages. A second PCR of 7 to 11 cycles used a sample-barcoded 5' primer and a J-beta primer mix. TCRdb re-derived calls from the 5' RACE reads in MiXCR, one entry per CDR3 protein. The sample includes 550,000 to 650,000 distinct CDR3 sequences, approximately 30% seen only once; the top ten take approximately 14%. The specimen sequenced was blood. The receptors were gathered from an elderly woman in good health.

This clonotype was counted ten times or more. The V gene is TRBV29-1, the J gene TRBJ1-2; no definite D call. The CDR3 loop spans 12 amino acids. The germline V and J ends were trimmed by 4 bases and 4 bases, with 10 bases remaining between them. Per germline, CDR1 SQVTM and CDR2 ANQGSEA. The CDR3: CSVVRQIYGYTF. The DNA for the CDR3 is TGCAGCGTTGTTAGGCAGATCTATGGCTACACCTTC.

This clonotype was counted between two and nine times. The chain couples TRBV20-1 to TRBJ2-5, with 9 bases that match TRBD1. V lost 6 bases and J lost 6; bases outside the gene matches: 14. Germline V CDR1 and CDR2: DFQATT, SNEGSKA (reference sequence). This CDR3 has 15 amino acids. The CDR3 loop reads CSAEGGGQGRKTQYF. In DNA, the CDR3 is TGCAGTGCCGAGGGTGGGGGACAGGGACGAAAGACCCAGTACTTC.

The chain is built from TRBV4-2 and TRBJ2-7; 10 bases fit TRBD2. CDR3 length: 16 amino acids. CDR1 is LGHNA, CDR2 YNFKEQ, per germline. Trimming at V came to 0 bases and at J to 3 bases, leaving 5 bases not matched to a gene. The CDR3 nucleotides are TGTGCCAGCAGCCAAGATTTCACTAGCGGGGACTACGAGCAGTACTTC. Translating it yields CASSQDFTSGDYEQYF.

This clonotype has ten or more counts. The chain combines TRBV20-1 with TRBJ1-1; the D gene is possibly TRBD1 (6 bases). Between the trimmed V and J ends, which lost 6 bases and 1 base, there was a span of 15 bases. This CDR3 region has 14 residues. Germline V gene sequence: CDR1 DFQATT, CDR2 SNEGSKA (reference sequence). The CDR3 DNA reads as TGCAGTGCCTCCCTACAGGGCGGGAACACTGAAGCTTTCTTT. It specifies CSASLQGGNTEAFF.

There are many counts of this clonotype. The chain recombines TRBV20-1 with TRBJ2-7; the D is unclear. With 3 bases removed from V and 2 bases from J, the gap between germline ends came to 14 bases. The CDR3 sequence is 14 residues long. Germline CDR1 is DFQATT and CDR2 is SNEGSKA (reference sequence). CDR3 protein: CSASQPVAAYEQYF. Written as DNA, the CDR3 is TGCAGTGCTAGCCAACCGGTGGCAGCCTACGAGCAGTACTTC.

Only a few counts were recorded for this clonotype. The rearrangement links TRBV18 to TRBJ2-1; no clear D gene. This CDR3 is built from 16 residues. CDR1 and CDR2 (germline): KGHSH, LQKENI. Deletions cut 2 bases from V and 0 bases from J, with 11 bases between. The CDR3 bases are TGTGCCAGCTCACCATTTGGGATTAACTCCTACAATGAGCAGTTCTTC. Encoded protein: CASSPFGINSYNEQFF.

This rearrangement joins TRBV20-1 to TRBJ2-1; 13 nucleotides match TRBD2. Germline values: CDR1 DFQATT, CDR2 SNEGSKA (reference sequence). J lost 2 bases, V lost 6 bases, and 7 bases had no gene match. This CDR3 is 16 amino acids long. The CDR3 spells CSAPRTSGSTYNEQFF. The CDR3 region has the DNA TGCAGTGCCCCCCGGACTAGCGGGAGTACCTACAATGAGCAGTTCTTC.

This clonotype showed up many times. This sequence joins TRBV7-2 and TRBJ2-3, with TRBD2 matching over 9 bases. The V and J ends lost 3 bases and 5 bases, in that order; junction bases with no gene match: 12. CDR1 SGHTA and CDR2 FQGNSA come from the germline V gene. The CDR3 totals 17 residues. The CDR3 reads CASSFYTRLRGGDTQYF. The CDR3 DNA reads TGTGCCAGCAGCTTCTATACCCGACTGCGGGGGGGAGATACGCAGTATTTT.

This clonotype was seen more than once but under ten times. The chain employs TRBV25-1 and TRBJ2-1; no firm D call. Trimming pared 1 base from V and 13 bases from J, leaving 11 bases between. The CDR3 spans 12 residues. Per the germline V gene, CDR1 is MGHDK and CDR2 is SYGVNS. The CDR3 protein is CASSEFLGNQFF. The CDR3 DNA sequence: TGTGCCAGCAGTGAATTTCTGGGAAACCAGTTCTTC.

To note about this clonotype: The junction shows a germline mismatch at one end, possibly a read error. V gene TRBV14 combines with J gene TRBJ2-1; 14 nucleotides agree with TRBD2. The CDR3 is made up of 17 amino acids. The germline V gene encodes CDR1 SGHDN and CDR2 FVKESK. The CDR3 loop is CDSSQSGGLAGVGEQFF. The DNA of the CDR3 is TGTGACAGCAGCCAATCGGGGGGACTAGCGGGGGTTGGGGAGCAGTTCTTC.

As for this clonotype: A much larger clone differs by one base, so this may be a read error. The chain couples TRBV30 to TRBJ2-5; D is perhaps TRBD2 (7 bases). CDR1 GTSNPN and CDR2 SVGIG come from the germline V gene (reference sequence). V lost 7 bases, J lost 9 bases, and 18 bases lay in between. This CDR3 is 12 amino acids long. The CDR3, as DNA: TGTGCCTCCTTGGGGGCGGGGGAGGCCCAGTACTTC. This codes for CASLGAGEAQYF.

This clonotype has a count of ten or more. The chain carries TRBV25-1 and TRBJ2-7, with 8 bases identical to TRBD1. The germline gives CDR1 MGHDK, CDR2 SYGVNS. Trimming removed 8 bases from V and 2 bases from J; junction bases left unmatched: 5. This CDR3 region has 13 residues. CDR3 in amino acids: CASPWDRTYEQYF. For the CDR3, the DNA is TGTGCCAGCCCCTGGGACAGGACCTACGAGCAGTACTTC.

This clonotype was detected many times. The CDR3 sequence: CASSWRGGAGKRNTEAFF. Here the CDR3 DNA reads TGTGCCAGCAGTTGGAGGGGGGGAGCGGGAAAGCGGAACACTGAAGCTTTCTTT. The rearrangement joins TRBV12-3 or TRBV12-4 to TRBJ1-1; tentatively, D is TRBD1 (6 bases). This CDR3 is built from 18 residues. Trimming left V 4 bases short and J 1 base short, with 22 bases between.

This clonotype was detected only a few times. The V gene is TRBV15, the J gene TRBJ2-3, with D possibly matching TRBD2 (7 bases). This CDR3 is 17 amino acids long. Trimming left V 2 bases short and J 5 bases short, with 20 bases between. The germline CDR1 and CDR2 sequences are LNHNV and YYDKDF (reference sequence). CDR3 DNA sequence: TGTGCCACCAGCAGATCCCCAACAGGGAGGGCCCAAGATACGCAGTATTTT. The encoded protein is CATSRSPTGRAQDTQYF.

The V gene is TRBV30, the J gene TRBJ2-1; 11 bases are a match to TRBD2. With V trimmed by 8 bases and J by 7 bases, 10 bases remained unmatched. The CDR3 spans 14 residues. CDR1 is GTSNPN, CDR2 SVGIG, per germline (reference sequence). The CDR3 bases are TGTGCCGGGTACTGGCTAGCGGGGGGAAATGAGCAGTTCTTC. As protein: CAGYWLAGGNEQFF. Supplemented by reference TRBV30 and TRBJ2-1, the full variable domain reads SQTIHQWPATLVQPVGSPLSLECTVEGTSNPNLYWYRQAAGRGLQLLFYSVGIGQISSEVPQNLSASRPQDRQFILSSKKLLLSDSGFYLCAGYWLAGGNEQFFGPGTRLTVL.

The V and J genes are TRBV7-8 and TRBJ1-1; D is unclear. Germline lookup yields CDR1 SGHVS and CDR2 FQNEAQ. The length of the CDR3 is 14 residues. The V and J ends lost 0 bases and 8 bases respectively, with 13 bases between them. The chain's CDR3 is CASSLAVKQKEAFF. CDR3 DNA: TGTGCCAGCAGCTTAGCCGTTAAGCAGAAGGAAGCTTTCTTT. The full variable domain, with the rest looked up from reference TRBV7-8 and TRBJ1-1, is GAGVSQSPRYKVAKRGQDVALRCDPISGHVSLFWYQQALGQGPEFLTYFQNEAQLDKSGLPSDRFFAERPEGSVSTLKIQRTQQEDSAVYLCASSLAVKQKEAFFGQGTRLTVV.

This clonotype has only a few counts. The chain couples TRBV30 to TRBJ1-5, with 7 bases aligning to TRBD1. V gave up 2 bases and J gave up 0 bases; unmatched junction bases: 4. Per germline, CDR1 GTSNPN and CDR2 SVGIG (reference sequence). This CDR3 contains 15 residues. CDR3 in DNA: TGTGCCTGGAGTACAGGGGACTATAGCAATCAGCCCCAGCATTTT. This gives the protein CAWSTGDYSNQPQHF.

As regards this clonotype: This may be a read error, as it is one base from a much larger clone. This chain connects TRBV5-5 to TRBJ2-5; 10 positions match TRBD2. The CDR3 covers 15 residues. Trimming cost V 3 bases and J 11 bases; bases outside gene matches: 13. Germline CDR1 reads SGHKS; CDR2 reads YYEKEE (reference sequence). CDR3 in amino acids: CASSSSGGAVDEQYF. The CDR3 nucleotides are TGTGCCAGCAGCTCAAGCGGGGGGGCCGTTGATGAGCAGTACTTC.

The sample holds a few counts of this clonotype. A read error is possible here, since a much larger clone lies one base away. The genes are TRBV6-2 or TRBV6-3 and TRBJ1-5; D not resolved. Trimming cost V 8 bases and J 3 bases, with 11 bases left between them. Per germline, CDR1 MNHEY and CDR2 SVGEGT. The CDR3 consists of 13 residues. CDR3 residues: CASCDGYNQPQHF. The CDR3 DNA is TGTGCCAGCTGTGACGGGTACAATCAGCCCCAGCATTTT.

This clonotype came up many times. J is TRBJ2-3 and V is TRBV12-3 or TRBV12-4; 13 positions agree with TRBD2. V was pared by 5 bases and J by 2 bases, with 16 bases of the junction left unmatched. This CDR3 is 20 amino acids long. For the CDR3, the DNA is TGTGCCAGCAGTCTTCGGACTAGCGGGGGCCTATTCTCGAACACAGATACGCAGTATTTT. Translated: CASSLRTSGGLFSNTDTQYF.

In its sample, this clonotype was seen many times. The CDR3 coding sequence is TGTGCCAGCTCACTGGACTGGGGCGGACGCACAGATACGCAGTATTTT. This codes for CASSLDWGGRTDTQYF. J is TRBJ2-3 and V is TRBV18; TRBD1 or TRBD2 may be the D gene (5 bases each). V was pared by 4 bases and J by 1 base, with 15 bases between. Germline values: CDR1 KGHSH, CDR2 LQKENI. CDR3 length: 16 amino acids.

The gene calls are TRBV3-1 and TRBJ1-2, with 7 bases fitting TRBD1. Germline V lookup: CDR1 LGHDT, CDR2 YNNKEL (reference sequence). Germline trimming cut 0 bases from V and 4 bases from J; bases unmatched to any gene: 8. This CDR3 is 16 amino acids long. DNA of the CDR3: TGTGCCAGCAGCCAAGAAGCAGGGGGGCCATTCTATGGCTACACCTTC. This encodes CASSQEAGGPFYGYTF.

The chain is built from TRBV20-1 and TRBJ1-5; D remains unclear. Germline assignment: CDR1 DFQATT and CDR2 SNEGSKA (reference sequence). Between the trimmed V and J ends, which lost 5 bases and 0 bases, there was a span of 8 bases. The CDR3 covers 13 residues. CDR3 protein: CSAGSSSNQPQHF. The CDR3 DNA sequence: TGCAGTGCTGGTAGTAGTAGCAATCAGCCCCAGCATTTT.

This clonotype was detected once. One base away lies a much larger clone, so this may be a sequencing read error. The gene calls are TRBV21-1 and TRBJ1-2; TRBD1 was called by the table and not checked on the DNA. TRBV21-1 is flagged as a pseudogene. This CDR3 has 14 residues. DNA of the CDR3: TGTGCCAGCAGCAGACGACAGGGGTGCTATGACTACACCTTC. This gives the protein CASSRRQGCYDYTF.

The sample holds many counts of this clonotype. This chain links TRBV11-2 with TRBJ2-7, with D perhaps matching TRBD1 (5 bases). Germline lookup yields CDR1 SGHAT and CDR2 FQNNGV. The CDR3 loop spans 14 amino acids. Trimming left V 5 bases short and J 5 bases short, with 16 bases between. CDR3 nucleotide sequence: TGTGCCAGCAGCCCCCGGTCGACAGTGAACGAGCAGTACTTC. As protein: CASSPRSTVNEQYF. Full variable domain (outside the CDR3, taken from reference TRBV11-2 and TRBJ2-7): EAGVAQSPRYKIIEKRQSVAFWCNPISGHATLYWYQQILGQGPKLLIQFQNNGVVDDSQLPKDRFSAERLKGVDSTLKIQPAKLEDSAVYLCASSPRSTVNEQYFGPGTRLTVT.

This clonotype has a count of ten or more. The chain joins TRBV28 to TRBJ1-2; D is unresolved. Trimming shortened V by 7 bases and J by 4 bases, and 13 bases separated the two germline ends. The germline V gene has CDR1 MDHEN and CDR2 SYDVKM. The CDR3 is made up of 13 amino acids. The CDR3 loop is CASTPQLFYGYTF. DNA for the CDR3: TGTGCCAGCACCCCACAGCTTTTCTATGGCTACACCTTC.

This clonotype was observed at least ten times. The chain recombines TRBV11-2 with TRBJ2-7; 12 bases match TRBD1. J lost 4 bases, V lost 5 bases, and 3 bases had no gene match. The CDR3 runs 14 residues. CDR1 and CDR2 from the germline V gene are SGHAT and FQNNGV. Here the CDR3 DNA reads TGTGCCAGCAGCGGGACAGGGGGCATATACGAGCAGTACTTC. It encodes CASSGTGGIYEQYF.

This clonotype was observed many times. The chain recombines TRBV3-1 with TRBJ1-2; D possibly corresponds to TRBD1 (6 bases). Germline CDR1 LGHDT, CDR2 YNNKEL (reference sequence). V lost 10 bases and J lost 8, with 17 bases in between. The CDR3 extends over 12 amino acids. The CDR3 here is CATTGSVGGYTF. The DNA for the CDR3 is TGTGCCACCACAGGGTCGGTCGGCGGCTACACCTTC.

This clonotype was counted a few times. This chain uses TRBV15 with TRBJ1-1; 8 bases match TRBD1. From germline, CDR1 is LNHNV and CDR2 YYDKDF (reference sequence). V shed 3 bases and J 1 base; nucleotides not matched to a gene: 10. The CDR3 consists of 17 residues. Written as DNA, the CDR3 is TGTGCCACCAGCAGCGCTCTTCAGGGGGCTGGGAACACTGAAGCTTTCTTT. Its protein product is CATSSALQGAGNTEAFF.